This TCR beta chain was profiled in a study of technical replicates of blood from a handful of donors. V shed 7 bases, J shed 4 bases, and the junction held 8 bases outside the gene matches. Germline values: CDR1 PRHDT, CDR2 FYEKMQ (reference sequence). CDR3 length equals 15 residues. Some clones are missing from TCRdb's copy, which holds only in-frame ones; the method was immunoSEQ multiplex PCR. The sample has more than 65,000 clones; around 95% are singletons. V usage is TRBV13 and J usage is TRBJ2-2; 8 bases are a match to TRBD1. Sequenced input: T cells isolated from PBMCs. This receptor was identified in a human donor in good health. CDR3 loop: CASKLGTGSTGELFF. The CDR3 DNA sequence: TGTGCCAGCAAACTCGGGACAGGCTCCACCGGGGAGCTGTTTTTT.